This T cell receptor (beta chain) was documented in a study of metastatic and nonmetastatic thyroid tumors. Comment on this clone: One junction end does not reproduce the germline sequence, and a read error may be involved.

TCRdb reassembled clones from the PCR reads with MiXCR. The repertoire holds about 21,000 clones, about 18% seen once, with over 20% in the top ten. The CDR3 is 11 residues long. Per germline, CDR1 ENHRY and CDR2 SYGVKD. Patients were all untreated before their thyroid surgery. This sequence joins TRBV10-3 and TRBJ2-7, with D maybe TRBD2 (6 bases). This TCR came from a male donor with papillary thyroid cancer or a benign thyroid nodule (not recorded which). Some clones in this sample may be carry-over from other donors' samples. Input material: blood. CDR3 bases: TGTTCCATCGGACTAACCTACGAGCAGTACTTC. This translates into CSIGLTYEQYF.